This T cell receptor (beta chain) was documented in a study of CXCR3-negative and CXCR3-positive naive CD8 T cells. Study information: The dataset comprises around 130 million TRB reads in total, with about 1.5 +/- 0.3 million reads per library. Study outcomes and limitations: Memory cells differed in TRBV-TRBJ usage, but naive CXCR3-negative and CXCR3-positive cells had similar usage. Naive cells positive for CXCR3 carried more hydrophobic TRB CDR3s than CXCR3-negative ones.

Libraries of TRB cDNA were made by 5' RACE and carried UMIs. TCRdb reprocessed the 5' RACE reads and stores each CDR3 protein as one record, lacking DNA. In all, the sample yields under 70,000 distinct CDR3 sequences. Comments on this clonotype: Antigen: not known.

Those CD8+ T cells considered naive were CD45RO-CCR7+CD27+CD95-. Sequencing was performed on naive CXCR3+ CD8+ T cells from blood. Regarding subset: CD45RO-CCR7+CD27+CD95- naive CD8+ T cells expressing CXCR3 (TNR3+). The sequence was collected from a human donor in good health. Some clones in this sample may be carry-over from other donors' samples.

CDR3 sequence reads: CASSYYPTGPQHF. The chain combines TRBV6-2 or TRBV6-3 with TRBJ1-5; the D call from TCRdb, TRBD1, cannot be confirmed without DNA. This CDR3 contains 13 residues. Germline V CDR1 and CDR2: MNHEY, SVGEGT.